This TCR beta chain originates from a study of shared clonotypes between healthy human individuals. In the study overall: Aged 18 to 49, the donors were two women and a few men. Study-wide results and caveats: The study sampled only blood, and tissue repertoires likely differ.

Only one count was recorded for this clone. As yet, its antigen is unknown. The V gene's germline CDR1 is SGHTS and CDR2 YDEGEE. CDR3 length: 14 residues. V lost 5 bases to trimming and J lost 2 bases, with 14 bases between them. This was a deep-level run. Method: immunoSEQ multiplex PCR; TCRdb's copy keeps in-frame clones and lacks some. The sample lists hundreds of thousands of clones, around 73% occurring once. Sequencing input: memory CD4+ T cells sorted from blood. Subset specified: CD45RA-negative fraction. The sequence derives from a woman in her 30s in good health. The J gene is TRBJ2-7, the V gene TRBV5-8; D unclear. CDR3 sequence (DNA): TGTGCCAGCAGTTTCAAGGGCAGACCCTACGAGCAGTACTTC. It codes for CASSFKGRPYEQYF.